This T cell receptor beta chain came from a study of T cell repertoires in cytomegalovirus infection. About the study: Recently identified HLA-C-restricted CMV epitopes and well-studied HLA-B-restricted CMV epitopes were used by the study. Indications of both CMV infection and matching HLA type were provided by public TCR beta signatures. Broader study findings: Predominance within the ex vivo response was attributable to HLA-C-restricted CMV-specific TCR beta clonotypes. Cumulated frequencies of public TCR beta families served to identify carriers of CMV plus the relevant HLA.

A remark on this clonotype: Its specificity is unknown.

The ends were cut back, 5 bases at V and 5 bases at J, with 16 bases in the middle. CDR1 and CDR2 from the germline V gene are LNHDA and SQIVND (reference sequence). The CDR3 has 15 residues. From the reads, TCRdb called clonotypes with MiXCR, one entry per CDR3 protein. In the table there are about 100,000 distinct CDR3 sequences, under 45% of which are singletons. The chain couples TRBV19 to TRBJ1-5, with D perhaps TRBD1 (5 bases). Specimen: CD8+ T cells from cultured PBMCs, collected from culture after CMV antigen stimulation. The clonotype was recovered from a human donor in good health (CMV status not recorded). Some clones in this sample may be carry-over from other donors' samples. CDR3 sequence (DNA): TGTGCCAGTAGTCCTGGGTGGGGCCTCGATCAGCCCCAGCATTTT. Its translation: CASSPGWGLDQPQHF. The complete variable domain, with remaining parts taken from reference TRBV19 and TRBJ1-5, reads DGGITQSPKYLFRKEGQNVTLSCEQNLNHDAMYWYRQDPGQGLRLIYYSQIVNDFQKGDIAEGYSVSREKKESFPLTVTSAQKNPTAFYLCASSPGWGLDQPQHFGDGTRLSIL.